This T cell receptor (beta chain) was recovered during a study of blood T cell repertoires in COVID-19. About the study: T cells, B-cell-depleted T cells, or PBMCs supplied cDNA or gDNA.

Adults between roughly 18 and 90 years of age took part from 24 US areas. Assignments of participants to cohorts depended upon their own reported clinical history. Profiled with immunoSEQ multiplex PCR; TCRdb holds only in-frame clones, not every one. The sample lists roughly 250,000 clones; 90% were seen once. The sequenced sample consisted of PBMCs or T cells enriched from blood (not recorded which). This TCR was sampled from a man aged 50-59 years who had been exposed to COVID-19.

The CDR3 loop reads CSASRTSEAYEQYF. The CDR3 bases are TGCAGTGCTAGTCGTACTAGCGAGGCCTACGAGCAGTACTTC. The chain employs TRBV20-1 and TRBJ2-7, with 7 bases aligning to TRBD2. The junction had 7 bases not matched to a gene; V was cut back by 3 bases and J by 2 bases. The CDR3 runs 14 residues. Germline loops: CDR1 DFQATT, CDR2 SNEGSKA (reference sequence).